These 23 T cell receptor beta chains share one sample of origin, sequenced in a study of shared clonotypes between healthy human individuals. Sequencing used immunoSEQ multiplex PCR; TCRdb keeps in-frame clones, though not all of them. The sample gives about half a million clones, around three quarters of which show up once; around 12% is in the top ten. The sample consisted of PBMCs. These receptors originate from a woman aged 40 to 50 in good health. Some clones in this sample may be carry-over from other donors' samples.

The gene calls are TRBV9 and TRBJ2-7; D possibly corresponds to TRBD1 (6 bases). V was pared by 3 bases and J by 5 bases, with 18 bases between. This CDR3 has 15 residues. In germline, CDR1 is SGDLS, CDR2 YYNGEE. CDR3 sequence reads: CASSAGQSSGHEQYF. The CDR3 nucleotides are TGTGCCAGCAGCGCTGGACAGTCCTCCGGGCACGAGCAGTACTTC. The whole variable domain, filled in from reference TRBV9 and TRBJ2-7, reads DSGVTQTPKHLITATGQRVTLRCSPRSGDLSVYWYQQSLDQGLQFLIQYYNGEERAKGNILERFSAQQFPDLHSELNLSSLELGDSALYFCASSAGQSSGHEQYFGPGTRLTVT.

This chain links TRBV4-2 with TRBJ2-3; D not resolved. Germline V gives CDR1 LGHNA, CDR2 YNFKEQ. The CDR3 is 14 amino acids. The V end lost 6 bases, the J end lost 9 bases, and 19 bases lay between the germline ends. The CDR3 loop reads CASSQPAFGGTQYF. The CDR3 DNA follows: TGTGCCAGCAGTCAACCAGCCTTCGGTGGCACGCAGTATTTT.

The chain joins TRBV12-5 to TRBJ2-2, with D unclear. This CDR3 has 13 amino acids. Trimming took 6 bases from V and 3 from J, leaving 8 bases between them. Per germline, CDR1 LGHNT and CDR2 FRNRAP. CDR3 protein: CASGRGDTGELFF. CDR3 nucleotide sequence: TGTGCTAGTGGCCGTGGGGACACCGGGGAGCTGTTTTTT.

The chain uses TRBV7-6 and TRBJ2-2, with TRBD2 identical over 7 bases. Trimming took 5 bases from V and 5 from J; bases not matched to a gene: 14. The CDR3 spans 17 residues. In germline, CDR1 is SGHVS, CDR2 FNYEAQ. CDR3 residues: CASSQYGLVGETGELFF. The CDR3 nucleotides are TGTGCCAGCAGCCAATACGGACTAGTGGGGGAAACCGGGGAGCTGTTTTTT.

The CDR3 loop reads CAWSGGARQPQHF. The CDR3 bases are TGTGCCTGGAGTGGGGGGGCTCGACAGCCCCAGCATTTT. The chain combines TRBV30 with TRBJ1-5, with D perhaps matching TRBD1 (6 bases). Per germline, CDR1 GTSNPN and CDR2 SVGIG (reference sequence). The CDR3 is 13 residues long. V lost 1 base, J lost 7 bases, and 11 bases lay in between.

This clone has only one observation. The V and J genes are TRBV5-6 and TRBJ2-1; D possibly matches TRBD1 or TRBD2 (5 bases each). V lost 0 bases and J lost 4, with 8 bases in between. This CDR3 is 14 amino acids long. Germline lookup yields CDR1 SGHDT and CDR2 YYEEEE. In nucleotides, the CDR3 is TGTGCCAGCAGCTTGGGGGACGCATACAATGAGCAGTTCTTC. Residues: CASSLGDAYNEQFF.

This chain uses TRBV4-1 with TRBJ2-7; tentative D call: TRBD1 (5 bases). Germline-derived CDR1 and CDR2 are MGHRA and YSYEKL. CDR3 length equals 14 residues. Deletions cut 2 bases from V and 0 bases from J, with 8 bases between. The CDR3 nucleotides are TGCGCCAGCAGCCAAAGCAGGGCCTCCTACGAGCAGTACTTC. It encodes CASSQSRASYEQYF.

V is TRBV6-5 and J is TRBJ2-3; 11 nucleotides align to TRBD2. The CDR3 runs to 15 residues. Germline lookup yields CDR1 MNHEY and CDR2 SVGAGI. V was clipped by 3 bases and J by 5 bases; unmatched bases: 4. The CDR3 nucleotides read TGTGCCAGCAGTTATCCCGGACTAGCGGGAGATACGCAGTATTTT. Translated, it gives CASSYPGLAGDTQYF.

The CDR3 spells CASSQSLAGSYNEQFF. In DNA form, the CDR3 reads TGTGCCAGCAGTCAGAGTCTAGCGGGCTCCTACAATGAGCAGTTCTTC. V gene TRBV7-9 combines with J gene TRBJ2-1; TRBD2 matches at 8 bases. CDR1 and CDR2 (germline): SEHNR, FQNEAQ (reference sequence). This CDR3 has 16 amino acids. Losses at the gene ends were 6 bases for V and 0 bases for J; bases not matched to a gene: 7.

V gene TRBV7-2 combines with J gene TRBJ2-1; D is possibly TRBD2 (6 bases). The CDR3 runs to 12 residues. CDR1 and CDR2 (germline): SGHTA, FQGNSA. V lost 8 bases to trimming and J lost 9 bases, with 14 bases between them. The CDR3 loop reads CASWRAGSEQFF. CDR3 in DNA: TGTGCCAGCTGGAGGGCCGGTAGTGAGCAGTTCTTC.

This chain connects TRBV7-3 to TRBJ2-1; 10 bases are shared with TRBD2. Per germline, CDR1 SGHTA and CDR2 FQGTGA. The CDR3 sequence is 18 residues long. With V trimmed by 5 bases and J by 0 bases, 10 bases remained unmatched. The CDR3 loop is CASSLGLAELYSYNEQFF. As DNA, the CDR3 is TGTGCCAGCAGCCTCGGACTAGCGGAGTTATACTCCTACAATGAGCAGTTCTTC.

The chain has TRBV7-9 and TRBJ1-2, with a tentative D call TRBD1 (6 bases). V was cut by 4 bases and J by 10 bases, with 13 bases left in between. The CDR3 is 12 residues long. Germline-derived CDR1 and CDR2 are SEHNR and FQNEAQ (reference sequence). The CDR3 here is CASSSRTDVYTF. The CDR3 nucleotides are TGTGCCAGCAGCTCCCGGACAGACGTCTACACCTTC.

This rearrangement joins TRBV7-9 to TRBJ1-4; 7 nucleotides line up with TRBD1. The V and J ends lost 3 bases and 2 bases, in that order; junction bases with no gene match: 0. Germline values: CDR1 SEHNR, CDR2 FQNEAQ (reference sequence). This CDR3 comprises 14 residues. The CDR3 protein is CASSLDRTNEKLFF. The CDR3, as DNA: TGTGCCAGCAGCTTGGACAGGACTAATGAAAAACTGTTTTTT. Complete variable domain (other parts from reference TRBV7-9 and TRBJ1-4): DTGVSQNPRHKITKRGQNVTFRCDPISEHNRLYWYRQTLGQGPEFLTYFQNEAQLEKSRLLSDRFSAERPKGSFSTLEIQRTEQGDSAMYLCASSLDRTNEKLFFGSGTQLSVL.

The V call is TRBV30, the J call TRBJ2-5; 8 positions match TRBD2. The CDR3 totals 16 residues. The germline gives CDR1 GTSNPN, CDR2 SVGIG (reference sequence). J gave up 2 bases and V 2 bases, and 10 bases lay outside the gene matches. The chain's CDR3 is CAWSKVGSSGQETQYF. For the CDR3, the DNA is TGTGCCTGGAGTAAGGTGGGGTCTAGCGGGCAAGAGACCCAGTACTTC. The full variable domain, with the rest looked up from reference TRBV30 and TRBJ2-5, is SQTIHQWPATLVQPVGSPLSLECTVEGTSNPNLYWYRQAAGRGLQLLFYSVGIGQISSEVPQNLSASRPQDRQFILSSKKLLLSDSGFYLCAWSKVGSSGQETQYFGPGTRLLVL.

CDR3 amino acids: CASSRMRYEQYF. CDR3 nucleotide sequence: TGTGCCAGCAGCCGTATGCGCTACGAGCAGTACTTC. The genes are TRBV6-1 and TRBJ2-7, with no clear D. The CDR3 has 12 residues. With 6 bases removed from V and 3 bases from J, the gap between germline ends came to 9 bases. In germline, CDR1 is MNHNS, CDR2 SASEGT.

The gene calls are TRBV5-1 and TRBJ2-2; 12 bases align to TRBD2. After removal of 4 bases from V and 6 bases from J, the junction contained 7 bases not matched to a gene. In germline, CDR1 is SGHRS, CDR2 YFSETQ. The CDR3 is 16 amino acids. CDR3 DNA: TGCGCCAGCAGCACCCGACTAGCGGGAGAATCCGGGGAGCTGTTTTTT. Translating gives CASSTRLAGESGELFF.

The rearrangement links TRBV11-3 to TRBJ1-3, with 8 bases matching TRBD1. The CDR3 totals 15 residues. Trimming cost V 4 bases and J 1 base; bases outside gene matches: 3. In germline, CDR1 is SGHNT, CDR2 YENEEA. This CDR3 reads CASSSTGVSGNTIYF. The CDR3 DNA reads TGTGCCAGCAGCTCGACAGGGGTATCTGGAAACACCATATATTTT.

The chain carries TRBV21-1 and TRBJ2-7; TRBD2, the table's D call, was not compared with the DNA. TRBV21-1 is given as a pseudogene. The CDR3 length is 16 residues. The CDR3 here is CASPKGASGRSSEQYF. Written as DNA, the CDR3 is TGTGCCAGCCCCAAGGGTGCTAGCGGGAGGTCTAGCGAGCAGTACTTC.

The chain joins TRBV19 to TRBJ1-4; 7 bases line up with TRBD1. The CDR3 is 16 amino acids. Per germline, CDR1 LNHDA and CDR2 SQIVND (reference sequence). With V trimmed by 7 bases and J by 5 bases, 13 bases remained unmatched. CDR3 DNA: TGTGCCAGTAAGGGGGCCCAACTGACGAAAAATGAAAAACTGTTTTTT. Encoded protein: CASKGAQLTKNEKLFF. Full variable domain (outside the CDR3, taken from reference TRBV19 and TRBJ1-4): DGGITQSPKYLFRKEGQNVTLSCEQNLNHDAMYWYRQDPGQGLRLIYYSQIVNDFQKGDIAEGYSVSREKKESFPLTVTSAQKNPTAFYLCASKGAQLTKNEKLFFGSGTQLSVL.

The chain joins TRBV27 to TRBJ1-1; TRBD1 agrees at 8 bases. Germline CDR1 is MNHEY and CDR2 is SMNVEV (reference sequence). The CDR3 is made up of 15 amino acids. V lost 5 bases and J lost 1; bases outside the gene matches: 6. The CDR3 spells CASSTIQGGNTEAFF. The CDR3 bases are TGTGCCAGCAGTACCATACAGGGGGGGAACACTGAAGCTTTCTTT.

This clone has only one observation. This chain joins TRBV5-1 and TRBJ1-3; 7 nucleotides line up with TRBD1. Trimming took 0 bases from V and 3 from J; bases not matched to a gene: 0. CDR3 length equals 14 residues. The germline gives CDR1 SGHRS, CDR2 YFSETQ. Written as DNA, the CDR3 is TGCGCCAGCAGCTTGGACAGGGGTGGAAACACCATATATTTT. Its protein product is CASSLDRGGNTIYF.

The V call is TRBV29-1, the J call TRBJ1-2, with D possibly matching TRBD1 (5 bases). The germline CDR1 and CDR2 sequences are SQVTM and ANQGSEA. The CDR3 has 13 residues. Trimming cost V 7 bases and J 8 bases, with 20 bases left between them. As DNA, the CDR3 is TGCAGCGCTGGGACCTTTTCATTTCAAGGCTACACCTTC. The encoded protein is CSAGTFSFQGYTF. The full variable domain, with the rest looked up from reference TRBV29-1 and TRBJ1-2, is SAVISQKPSRDICQRGTSLTIQCQVDSQVTMMFWYRQQPGQSLTLIATANQGSEATYESGFVIDKFPISRPNLTFSTLTVSNMSPEDSSIYLCSAGTFSFQGYTFGSGTRLTVV.

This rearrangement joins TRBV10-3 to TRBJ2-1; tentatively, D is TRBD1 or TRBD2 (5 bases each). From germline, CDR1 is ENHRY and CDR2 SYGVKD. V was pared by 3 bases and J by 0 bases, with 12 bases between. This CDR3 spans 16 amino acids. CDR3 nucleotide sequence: TGTGCCATCAGTGACAAGGGGACCAGCTCCTACAATGAGCAGTTCTTC. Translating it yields CAISDKGTSSYNEQFF.